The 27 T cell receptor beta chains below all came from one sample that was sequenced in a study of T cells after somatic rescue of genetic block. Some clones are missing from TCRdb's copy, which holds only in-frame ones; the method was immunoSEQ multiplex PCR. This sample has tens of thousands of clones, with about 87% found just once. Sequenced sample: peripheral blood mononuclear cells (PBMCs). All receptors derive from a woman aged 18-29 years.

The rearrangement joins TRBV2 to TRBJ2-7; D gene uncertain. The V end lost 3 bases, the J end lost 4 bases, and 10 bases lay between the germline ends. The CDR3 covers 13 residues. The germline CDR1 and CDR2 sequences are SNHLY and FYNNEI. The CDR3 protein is CASSDGRRYEQYF. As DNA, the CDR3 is TGTGCCAGCAGTGACGGCAGAAGGTACGAGCAGTACTTC.

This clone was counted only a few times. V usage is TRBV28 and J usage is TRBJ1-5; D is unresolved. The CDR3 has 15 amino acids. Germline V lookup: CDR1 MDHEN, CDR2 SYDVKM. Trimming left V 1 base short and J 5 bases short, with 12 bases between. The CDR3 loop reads CASSLFVGSHQPQHF. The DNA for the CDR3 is TGTGCCAGCAGTTTATTCGTCGGATCCCATCAGCCCCAGCATTTT.

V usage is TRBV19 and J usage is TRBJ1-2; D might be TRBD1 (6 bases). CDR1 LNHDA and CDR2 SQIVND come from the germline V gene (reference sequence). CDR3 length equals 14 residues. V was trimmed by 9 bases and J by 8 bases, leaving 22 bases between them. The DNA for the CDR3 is TGTGCCAGCGCCGGACAGACAGTTCTGTTAGGCTACACCTTC. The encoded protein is CASAGQTVLLGYTF.

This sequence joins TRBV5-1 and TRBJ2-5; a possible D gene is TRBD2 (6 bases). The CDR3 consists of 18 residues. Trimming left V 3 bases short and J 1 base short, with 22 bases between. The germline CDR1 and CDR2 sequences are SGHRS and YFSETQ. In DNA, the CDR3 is TGCGCCAGCAGCTCAAACCCCGGAGGGGAGGTCCTCCAAGAGACCCAGTACTTC. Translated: CASSSNPGGEVLQETQYF.

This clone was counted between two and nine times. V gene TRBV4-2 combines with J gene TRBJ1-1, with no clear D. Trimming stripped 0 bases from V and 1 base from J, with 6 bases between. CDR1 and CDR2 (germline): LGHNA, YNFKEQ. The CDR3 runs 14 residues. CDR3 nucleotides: TGTGCCAGCAGCCAAGAGGGAGCGAACACTGAAGCTTTCTTT. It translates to CASSQEGANTEAFF.

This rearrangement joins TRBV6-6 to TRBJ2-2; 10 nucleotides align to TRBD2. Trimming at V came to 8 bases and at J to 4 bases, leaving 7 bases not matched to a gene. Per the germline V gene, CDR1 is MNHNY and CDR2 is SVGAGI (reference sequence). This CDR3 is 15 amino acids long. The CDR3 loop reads CASGVAGGFTGELFF. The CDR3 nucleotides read TGTGCCAGCGGGGTAGCGGGAGGCTTCACCGGGGAGCTGTTTTTT.

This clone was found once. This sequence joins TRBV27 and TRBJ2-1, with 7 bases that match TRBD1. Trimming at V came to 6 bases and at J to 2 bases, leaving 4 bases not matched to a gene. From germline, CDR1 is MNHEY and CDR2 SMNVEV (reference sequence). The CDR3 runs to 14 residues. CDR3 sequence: CASRTRGTYNEQFF. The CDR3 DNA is TGTGCCAGCAGAACCAGGGGGACCTACAATGAGCAGTTCTTC.

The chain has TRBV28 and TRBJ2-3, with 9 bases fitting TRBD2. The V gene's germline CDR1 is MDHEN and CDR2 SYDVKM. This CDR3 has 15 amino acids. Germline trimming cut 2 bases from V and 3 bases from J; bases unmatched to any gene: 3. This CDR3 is CASSLASGKTDTQYF. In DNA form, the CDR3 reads TGTGCCAGCAGTTTAGCTAGCGGGAAAACAGATACGCAGTATTTT.

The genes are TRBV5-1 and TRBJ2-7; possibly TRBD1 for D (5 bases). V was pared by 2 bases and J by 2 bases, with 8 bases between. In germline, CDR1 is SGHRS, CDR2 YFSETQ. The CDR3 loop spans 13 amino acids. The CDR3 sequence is CASSLGAAYEQYF. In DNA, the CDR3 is TGCGCCAGCAGCTTAGGGGCAGCCTACGAGCAGTACTTC.

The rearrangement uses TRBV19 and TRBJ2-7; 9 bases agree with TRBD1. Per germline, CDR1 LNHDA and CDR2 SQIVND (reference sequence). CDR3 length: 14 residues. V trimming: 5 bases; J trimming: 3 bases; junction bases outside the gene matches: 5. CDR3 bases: TGTGCCAGTAGTGGCCGGGACAGGGTCTACGAGCAGTACTTC. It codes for CASSGRDRVYEQYF.

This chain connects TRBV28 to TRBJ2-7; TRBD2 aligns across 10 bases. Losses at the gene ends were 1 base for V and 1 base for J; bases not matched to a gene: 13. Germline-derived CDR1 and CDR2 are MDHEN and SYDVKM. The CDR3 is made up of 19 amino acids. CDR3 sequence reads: CASSLSAGGPVSPSYEQYF. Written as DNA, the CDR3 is TGTGCCAGCAGTTTATCAGCGGGAGGGCCGGTTTCGCCTTCCTACGAGCAGTACTTC.

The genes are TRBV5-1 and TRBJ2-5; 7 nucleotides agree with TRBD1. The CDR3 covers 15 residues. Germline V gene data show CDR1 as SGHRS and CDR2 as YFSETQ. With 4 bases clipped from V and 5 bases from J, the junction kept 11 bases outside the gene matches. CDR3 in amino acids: CASSPAPTGHETQYF. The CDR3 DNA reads TGCGCCAGCAGCCCCGCCCCGACAGGGCACGAGACCCAGTACTTC.

CDR3 nucleotide sequence: TGTGCCAGCAGCCCTAGCGGGAGGCCAGATACGCAGTATTTT. Translated: CASSPSGRPDTQYF. The V gene is TRBV6-5, the J gene TRBJ2-3, with 11 bases matching TRBD2. Germline values: CDR1 MNHEY, CDR2 SVGAGI. V shed 6 bases and J 4 bases; nucleotides not matched to a gene: 3. This CDR3 spans 14 amino acids.

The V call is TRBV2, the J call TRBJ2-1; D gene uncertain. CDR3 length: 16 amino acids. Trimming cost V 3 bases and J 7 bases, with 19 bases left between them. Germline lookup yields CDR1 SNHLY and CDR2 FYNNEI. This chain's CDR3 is CASSDSDPRFDNEQFF. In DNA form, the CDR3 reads TGTGCCAGCAGTGATTCTGATCCACGCTTTGATAATGAGCAGTTCTTC.

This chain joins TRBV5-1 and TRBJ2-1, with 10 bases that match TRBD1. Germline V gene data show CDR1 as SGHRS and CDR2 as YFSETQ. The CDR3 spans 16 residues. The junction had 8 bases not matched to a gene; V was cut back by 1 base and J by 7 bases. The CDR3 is CASSLPKGQGTNEQFF. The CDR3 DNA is TGCGCCAGCAGCTTGCCGAAGGGACAGGGGACGAATGAGCAGTTCTTC.

The CDR3 region has the DNA TGTGCCAGCAGCTCGACCCGGGACAGGGAAGTTGACGAGCAGTACTTC. This translates into CASSSTRDREVDEQYF. The chain uses TRBV5-8 and TRBJ2-7; 9 bases map to TRBD1. Germline trimming cut 3 bases from V and 5 bases from J; bases unmatched to any gene: 12. The CDR3 runs to 16 residues. From germline, CDR1 is SGHTS and CDR2 YDEGEE.

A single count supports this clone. CDR3 bases: TGTGCCAGCAGCTTAGGGCACTTGAACACTGAAGCTTTCTTT. It yields the protein CASSLGHLNTEAFF. This sequence joins TRBV7-6 and TRBJ1-1; D ambiguous. Trimming cost V 1 base and J 0 bases, with 6 bases left between them. The germline gives CDR1 SGHVS, CDR2 FNYEAQ. The CDR3 loop spans 14 amino acids.

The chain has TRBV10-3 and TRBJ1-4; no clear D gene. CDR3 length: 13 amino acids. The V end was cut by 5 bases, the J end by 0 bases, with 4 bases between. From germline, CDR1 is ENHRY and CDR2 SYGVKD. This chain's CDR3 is CAISRATNEKLFF. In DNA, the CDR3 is TGTGCCATCAGTCGTGCAACTAATGAAAAACTGTTTTTT.

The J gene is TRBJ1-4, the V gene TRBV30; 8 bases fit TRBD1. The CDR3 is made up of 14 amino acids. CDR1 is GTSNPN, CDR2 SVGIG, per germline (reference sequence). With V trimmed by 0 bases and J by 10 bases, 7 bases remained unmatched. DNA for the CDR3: TGTGCCTGGAGTGTACGGCAGGGGGCTGGAAAACTGTTTTTT. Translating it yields CAWSVRQGAGKLFF.

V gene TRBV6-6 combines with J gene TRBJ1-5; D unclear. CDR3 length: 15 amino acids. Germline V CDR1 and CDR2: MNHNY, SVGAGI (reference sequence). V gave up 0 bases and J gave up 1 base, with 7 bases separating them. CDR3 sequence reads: CASSYSKDSNQPQHF. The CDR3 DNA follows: TGTGCCAGCAGTTACTCGAAGGACAGCAATCAGCCCCAGCATTTT.

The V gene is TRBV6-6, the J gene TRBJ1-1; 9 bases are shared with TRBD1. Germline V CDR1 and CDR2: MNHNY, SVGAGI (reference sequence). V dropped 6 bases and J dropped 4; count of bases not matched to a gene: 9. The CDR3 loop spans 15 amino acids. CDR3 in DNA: TGTGCCAGCAGCTCAACAGGGGGCGCGCGCACTGAAGCTTTCTTT. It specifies CASSSTGGARTEAFF.

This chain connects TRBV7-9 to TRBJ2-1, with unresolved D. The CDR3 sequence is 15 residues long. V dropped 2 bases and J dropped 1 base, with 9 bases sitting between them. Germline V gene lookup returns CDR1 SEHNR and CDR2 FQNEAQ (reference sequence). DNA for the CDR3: TGTGCCAGCAGCTTACCTGAAGCGTCCTACAATGAGCAGTTCTTC. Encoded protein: CASSLPEASYNEQFF.

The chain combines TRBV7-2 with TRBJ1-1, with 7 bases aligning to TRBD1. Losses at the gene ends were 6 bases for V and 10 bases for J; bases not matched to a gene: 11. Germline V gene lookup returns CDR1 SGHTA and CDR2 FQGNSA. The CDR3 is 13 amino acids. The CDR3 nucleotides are TGTGCCAGCAGTTCGATAGGGGGCTCGGGAGCTTTCTTT. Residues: CASSSIGGSGAFF. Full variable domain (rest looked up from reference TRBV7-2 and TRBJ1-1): GAGVSQSPSNKVTEKGKDVELRCDPISGHTALYWYRQSLGQGLEFLIYFQGNSAPDKSGLPSDRFSAERTGGSVSTLTIQRTQQEDSAVYLCASSSIGGSGAFFGQGTRLTVV.

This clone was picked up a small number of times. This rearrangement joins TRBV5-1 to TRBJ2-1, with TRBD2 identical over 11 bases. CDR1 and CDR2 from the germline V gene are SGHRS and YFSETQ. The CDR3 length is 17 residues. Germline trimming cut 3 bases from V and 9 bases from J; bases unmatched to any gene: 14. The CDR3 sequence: CASSSQTSGIQYGEQFF. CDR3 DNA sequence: TGCGCCAGCAGCTCCCAGACTAGCGGGATCCAGTATGGTGAGCAGTTCTTC.

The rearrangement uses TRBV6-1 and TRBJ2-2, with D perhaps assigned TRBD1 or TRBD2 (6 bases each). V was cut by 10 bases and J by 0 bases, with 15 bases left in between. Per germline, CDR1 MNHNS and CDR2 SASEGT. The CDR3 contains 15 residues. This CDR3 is CATQRGDANTGELFF. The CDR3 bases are TGTGCCACCCAGAGGGGGGACGCGAACACCGGGGAGCTGTTTTTT.

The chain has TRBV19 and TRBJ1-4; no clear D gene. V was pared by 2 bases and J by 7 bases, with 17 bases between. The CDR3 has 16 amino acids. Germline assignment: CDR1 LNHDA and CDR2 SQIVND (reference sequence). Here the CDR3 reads CASSIRSRTAGEKLFF. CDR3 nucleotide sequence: TGTGCCAGTAGTATAAGGAGCCGGACCGCCGGTGAAAAACTGTTTTTT.

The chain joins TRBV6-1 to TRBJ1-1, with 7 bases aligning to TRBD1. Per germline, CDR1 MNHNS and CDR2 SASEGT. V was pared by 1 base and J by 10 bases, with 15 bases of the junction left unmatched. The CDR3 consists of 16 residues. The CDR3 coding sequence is TGTGCCAGCAGTGAAGAGGATGGGATCGGAGGGGGCGCAGCTTTCTTT. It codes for CASSEEDGIGGGAAFF.